What follows is one TCR beta chain and its context. The antigen is undetermined. This sample was included in a study of cytomegalovirus exposure and HLA in healthy donors. Researchers ran the PCR with 60 Vbeta and 13 Jbeta primers. Sequencing used immunoSEQ multiplex PCR; TCRdb keeps in-frame clones, though not all of them. Of 150,000 to 200,000 clones listed, 75% to 85% are singletons. Findings of the study overall: Overall, some 160 TCR beta chains were annotated as cytomegalovirus-associated.

Trimming shortened V by 1 base and J by 0 bases, and 18 bases separated the two germline ends. CDR3 length: 18 amino acids. Germline V gene sequence: CDR1 KGHSH, CDR2 LQKENI. The source of this sequence is a woman aged 30 to 39 in good health and CMV-seronegative. Sequences were obtained from PBMCs. The genes are TRBV18 and TRBJ1-1, with unresolved D. For the CDR3, the DNA is TGTGCCAGCTCACCACGGGAGGGTACAACCGGTATGAACACTGAAGCTTTCTTT. As protein: CASSPREGTTGMNTEAFF.